This passage covers 20 T cell receptor beta chains from one sample sequenced in a study of cytomegalovirus exposure and HLA in healthy donors. Primers: 60 Vbeta forward and 13 Jbeta reverse. The method was immunoSEQ multiplex PCR; TCRdb's version includes in-frame clones alone and lacks a portion of them. The sample has around 150,000 clones, approximately 85% seen once. The sequenced material came from PBMCs. The receptor source for this set is a man between 18 and 29 years old in good health and CMV-seropositive.

This rearrangement joins TRBV5-1 to TRBJ2-1; 14 positions agree with TRBD2. Germline loops: CDR1 SGHRS, CDR2 YFSETQ. J was trimmed by 0 bases and V by 4 bases; bases with no gene match: 6. The CDR3 totals 18 residues. CDR3 sequence reads: CASSPGLAGASSYNEQFF. Written as DNA, the CDR3 is TGCGCCAGCAGCCCGGGACTAGCGGGGGCCAGCTCCTACAATGAGCAGTTCTTC.

This chain connects TRBV7-2 to TRBJ2-1; TRBD2 agrees at 9 bases. CDR1 and CDR2 (germline): SGHTA, FQGNSA. This CDR3 spans 15 amino acids. Trimming took 1 base from V and 7 from J; bases not matched to a gene: 5. The CDR3 is CASSLGLAGSNEQFF. DNA of the CDR3: TGTGCCAGCAGCTTAGGTCTAGCGGGGTCGAATGAGCAGTTCTTC. The variable domain in full, completed from reference TRBV7-2 and TRBJ2-1, reads GAGVSQSPSNKVTEKGKDVELRCDPISGHTALYWYRQSLGQGLEFLIYFQGNSAPDKSGLPSDRFSAERTGGSVSTLTIQRTQQEDSAVYLCASSLGLAGSNEQFFGPGTRLTVL.

This chain joins TRBV18 and TRBJ1-1, with 9 positions matching TRBD1. Germline V gene sequence: CDR1 KGHSH, CDR2 LQKENI. The CDR3 is made up of 12 amino acids. Trimming removed 6 bases from V and 9 bases from J; junction bases left unmatched: 5. The CDR3 sequence: CASSRDREQAFF. The CDR3 coding sequence is TGTGCCAGCTCCCGGGACAGGGAACAAGCTTTCTTT.

V usage is TRBV5-1 and J usage is TRBJ2-2; D remains ambiguous. Germline V gene data show CDR1 as SGHRS and CDR2 as YFSETQ. The CDR3 spans 13 residues. Trimming stripped 0 bases from V and 4 bases from J, with 4 bases between. The CDR3 region is CASSLAVTGELFF. CDR3 nucleotides: TGCGCCAGCAGCTTGGCGGTCACCGGGGAGCTGTTTTTT.

Comments on this clone: Other DNA sequences in the sample encode the same CDR3. The chain's CDR3 is CASSLGLRADTQYF. CDR3 nucleotides: TGTGCCAGTAGTTTGGGACTAAGGGCCGATACGCAGTATTTT. The chain couples TRBV19 to TRBJ2-3; the match to TRBD2 covers 7 bases. The J segment lost 6 bases and the V segment lost 5 bases, leaving 8 bases of the junction unmatched. The CDR3 is made up of 14 amino acids. The germline V gene has CDR1 LNHDA and CDR2 SQIVND (reference sequence). The whole variable domain, filled in from reference TRBV19 and TRBJ2-3, reads DGGITQSPKYLFRKEGQNVTLSCEQNLNHDAMYWYRQDPGQGLRLIYYSQIVNDFQKGDIAEGYSVSREKKESFPLTVTSAQKNPTAFYLCASSLGLRADTQYFGPGTRLTVL.

The chain employs TRBV6-6 and TRBJ2-5, with D possibly TRBD2 on 5 matching bases. Per germline, CDR1 MNHNY and CDR2 SVGAGI (reference sequence). This CDR3 is built from 13 residues. V dropped 5 bases and J dropped 5 bases, with 12 bases sitting between them. CDR3 sequence (DNA): TGTGCCAGCAGTAGGACTGGCCCGGAGACCCAGTACTTC. Residues: CASSRTGPETQYF.

The chain couples TRBV6-1 to TRBJ2-7, with 9 bases lining up with TRBD1. CDR1 and CDR2 (germline): MNHNS, SASEGT. After removal of 7 bases from V and 3 bases from J, the junction contained 10 bases not matched to a gene. The CDR3 is 15 residues long. In DNA, the CDR3 is TGTGCCAGCACCTACGGACAGGGGACAAACTACGAGCAGTACTTC. It codes for CASTYGQGTNYEQYF.

In this sample, this clone turned up once. The chain recombines TRBV6-4 with TRBJ2-4; the D gene is possibly TRBD1 (7 bases). The V gene lost 0 bases and the J gene lost 7 bases, with 13 bases spanning the gap. CDR3 size: 15 residues. Germline V gene sequence: CDR1 MRHNA, CDR2 SNTAGT. DNA for the CDR3: TGTGCCAGCAGTGACTCAGGGGGCGCGGGGAACATTCAGTACTTC. Protein sequence: CASSDSGGAGNIQYF.

This clone was counted only a few times. The J gene is TRBJ1-1, the V gene TRBV27; 8 bases are shared with TRBD1. CDR1 and CDR2 (germline): MNHEY, SMNVEV (reference sequence). The CDR3 has 16 residues. V shed 8 bases, J shed 3 bases, and the junction held 14 bases outside the gene matches. The CDR3 coding sequence is TGTGCCAGCTCTTCCTATCTCCAGGGGGCGGACACTGAAGCTTTCTTT. This translates into CASSSYLQGADTEAFF.

The chain has TRBV15 and TRBJ1-2, with D possibly TRBD1 on 5 matching bases. V lost 0 bases to trimming and J lost 2 bases, with 19 bases between them. This CDR3 is built from 18 residues. The germline CDR1 and CDR2 sequences are LNHNV and YYDKDF (reference sequence). The chain's CDR3 is CATSRDGGGRGSNYGYTF. CDR3 sequence (DNA): TGTGCCACCAGCAGAGATGGGGGGGGACGGGGCTCGAACTATGGCTACACCTTC.

This clone was detected a few times. The chain combines TRBV6-5 with TRBJ1-1; D call uncertain. V shed 5 bases and J shed 11 bases, with 12 bases lying between them. Germline values: CDR1 MNHEY, CDR2 SVGAGI. The length of the CDR3 is 11 residues. CDR3 residues: CASSTGIAAFF. CDR3 in DNA: TGTGCCAGCAGTACCGGGATAGCGGCTTTCTTT.

This clone was observed once. The V and J genes are TRBV11-1 and TRBJ2-5; D unclear. CDR3 length equals 13 residues. With 3 bases removed from V and 5 bases from J, the gap between germline ends came to 10 bases. The germline CDR1 and CDR2 sequences are SGHAT and FQDESV (reference sequence). CDR3 sequence: CASSFFLDETQYF. Here the CDR3 DNA reads TGTGCCAGCAGCTTCTTCCTAGATGAGACCCAGTACTTC. Full variable domain (remainder filled in from reference TRBV11-1 and TRBJ2-5): EAEVAQSPRYKITEKSQAVAFWCDPISGHATLYWYRQILGQGPELLVQFQDESVVDDSQLPKDRFSAERLKGVDSTLKIQPAELGDSAMYLCASSFFLDETQYFGPGTRLLVL.

The CDR3 DNA is TGTGCCTGGAGGCCGAGACGCCTGACAGCTGACTATGGCTACACCTTC. Translated, it gives CAWRPRRLTADYGYTF. The J gene is TRBJ1-2, the V gene TRBV30, with a possible D match to TRBD1 (5 bases). The CDR3 spans 16 residues. The germline V gene encodes CDR1 GTSNPN and CDR2 SVGIG (reference sequence). Trimming stripped 3 bases from V and 3 bases from J, with 20 bases between.

This rearrangement joins TRBV4-2 to TRBJ2-7; TRBD2 agrees at 16 bases. The germline CDR1 and CDR2 sequences are LGHNA and YNFKEQ. The CDR3 length is 19 residues. The V segment lost 2 bases and the J segment 1 base; nucleotides outside the gene matches: 8. CDR3 sequence reads: CASSQPLGLAGGLSYEQYF. CDR3 bases: TGTGCCAGCAGCCAACCCCTGGGACTAGCGGGGGGGCTATCCTACGAGCAGTACTTC.

The chain combines TRBV2 with TRBJ2-2; TRBD1 agrees at 10 bases. Germline assignment: CDR1 SNHLY and CDR2 FYNNEI. With V trimmed by 6 bases and J by 2 bases, 9 bases remained unmatched. This CDR3 has 17 amino acids. In DNA, the CDR3 is TGTGCCAGCAGGGACCGCCGGACAGGGGGAAACACCGGGGAGCTGTTTTTT. Amino acid sequence: CASRDRRTGGNTGELFF.

V is TRBV5-1 and J is TRBJ2-5; TRBD2 matches 7 bases. Germline trimming cut 4 bases from V and 1 base from J; bases unmatched to any gene: 4. The CDR3 sequence is 14 residues long. Germline V CDR1 and CDR2: SGHRS, YFSETQ. The CDR3 loop is CASSDPGGQETQYF. CDR3 sequence (DNA): TGCGCCAGCAGCGATCCGGGGGGCCAAGAGACCCAGTACTTC.

CDR3: CASSPTGTGNYGYTF. The CDR3, as DNA: TGTGCCAGCAGCCCTACCGGGACAGGGAACTATGGCTACACCTTC. The chain employs TRBV7-2 and TRBJ1-2; 9 bases agree with TRBD1. Germline loops: CDR1 SGHTA, CDR2 FQGNSA. The CDR3 has 15 amino acids. Trimming at V came to 5 bases and at J to 2 bases, leaving 6 bases not matched to a gene.

The genes are TRBV19 and TRBJ2-2; 7 nucleotides align to TRBD1. The CDR3 is 18 amino acids. Trimming took 3 bases from V and 4 from J; bases not matched to a gene: 14. The germline V gene encodes CDR1 LNHDA and CDR2 SQIVND (reference sequence). The CDR3, as DNA: TGTGCCAGTAGTATGCAGGACAGGCTCACTTTTGGCACCGGGGAGCTGTTTTTT. Protein sequence: CASSMQDRLTFGTGELFF.

The rearrangement uses TRBV5-4 and TRBJ2-3; TRBD2 aligns across 11 bases. J was trimmed by 2 bases and V by 4 bases; bases with no gene match: 9. The germline gives CDR1 SGHNT, CDR2 YYREEE (reference sequence). The CDR3 totals 17 residues. The CDR3 sequence is CASSPGSSGGPTDTQYF. Written as DNA, the CDR3 is TGTGCCAGCAGCCCAGGCTCTAGCGGGGGGCCCACAGATACGCAGTATTTT.

Points on this clone: One end of the junction does not line up with germline, which may come from a read error. The chain couples TRBV2 to TRBJ2-5, with D tentatively TRBD2 (6 bases). The CDR3 is 15 amino acids. Per the germline V gene, CDR1 is SNHLY and CDR2 is FYNNEI. The CDR3 protein is CASSGSGERQGTQYF. The CDR3 DNA is TGTGCCAGCAGTGGGTCGGGGGAGAGACAAGGGACCCAGTACTTC.